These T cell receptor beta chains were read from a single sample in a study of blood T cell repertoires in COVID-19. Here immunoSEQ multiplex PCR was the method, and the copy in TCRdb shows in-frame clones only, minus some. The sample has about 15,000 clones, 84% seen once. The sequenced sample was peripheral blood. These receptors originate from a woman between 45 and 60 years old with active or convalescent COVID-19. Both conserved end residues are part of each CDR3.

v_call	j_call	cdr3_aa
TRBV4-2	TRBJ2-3	CASSQESGRLDTQYF
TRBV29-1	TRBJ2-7	CSVQGTDSYEQYF
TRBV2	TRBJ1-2	CASTITPGQPNYGYTF
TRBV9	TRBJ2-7	CASSGGGPVYEQYF
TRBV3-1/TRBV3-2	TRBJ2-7	CASSQAEGAVYEQYF
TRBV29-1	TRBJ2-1	CSVERLAGGNEQFF
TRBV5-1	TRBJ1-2	CASSLAGGLEGYTF
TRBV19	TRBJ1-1	CASSPPGQGPGRAEAFF
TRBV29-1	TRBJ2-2	CSVRGSGGASTGELFF
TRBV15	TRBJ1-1	CATSRATGVNTEAFF
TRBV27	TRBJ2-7	CASSSPLRQGIIYEQYF
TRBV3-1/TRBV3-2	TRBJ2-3	CASSQDTSGRGTDTQYF
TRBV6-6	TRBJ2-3	CASSPHSSGRASDTQYF
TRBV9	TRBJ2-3	CASSEEASGGALRTDTQYF
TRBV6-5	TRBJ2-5	CASRSTSGIRETQYF
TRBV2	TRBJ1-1	CASSEEEQGPHEAFF
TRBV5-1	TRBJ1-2	CASSSPDRSGPGYTF
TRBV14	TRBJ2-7	CASSQQTGVGYEQYF
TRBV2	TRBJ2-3	CASSRDRGTDTQYF
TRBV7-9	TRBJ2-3	CASSLVKRLTDTQYF
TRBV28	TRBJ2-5	CASSLWTNQETQYF
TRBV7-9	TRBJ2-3	CASSPPAGGPRDTQYF
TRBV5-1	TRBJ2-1	CASSLEQIYNEQFF
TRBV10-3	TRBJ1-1	CAISTIDGGNTEAFF
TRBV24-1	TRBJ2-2	CATSDRQGSTGELFF
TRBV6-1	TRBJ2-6	CASSEIFTGANVLTF
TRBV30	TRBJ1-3	CAWSEDSYGNTIYF
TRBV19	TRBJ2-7	CASSIVRRGHEQYF
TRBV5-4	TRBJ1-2	CASSLAGQTGYGYTF